The T cell receptor beta chain described here comes from a study of cytomegalovirus exposure and HLA in healthy donors. Comment on this clone: The antigen is undetermined.

The protocol was immunoSEQ multiplex PCR, while the TCRdb copy is restricted to in-frame clones and leaves out a portion. Here the sample spans 120,000 or so clones, about 88% being singletons. Study-level points and caveats: In vitro, a few CMV-associated chains proved specific for CMV antigens. That first-cohort TCR clusters tended to co-occur in the approximately 110 validation repertoires was found in a later analysis.

Germline lookup yields CDR1 SGDLS and CDR2 YYNGEE. CDR3 length equals 16 residues. Trimming cost V 3 bases and J 6 bases; bases outside gene matches: 4. The specimen was PBMCs. This TCR derives from a man aged 25-40 years in good health and CMV-seronegative. This chain connects TRBV9 to TRBJ2-2, with 14 bases matching TRBD2. Here the CDR3 reads CASSAGTSGGPGELFF. CDR3 DNA sequence: TGTGCCAGCAGCGCTGGGACTAGCGGGGGCCCCGGGGAGCTGTTTTTT.